This is a list of T cell receptor beta chains from one sample in a study of regulatory T cells in long-lasting Graves disease. One entry per CDR3 protein results from TCRdb running MiXCR on the multiplex PCR reads. The profile shows 550,000 or so distinct CDR3 sequences, around 12% of them singletons. The sample was also reused in another study, on T cells in Graves' hyperthyroidism and ophthalmopathy.

Sequences were derived from peripheral blood mononuclear cells (PBMCs), sampled at new diagnosis, from a patient treated with antithyroid drugs. The receptors were sampled from a woman younger than 45 with Graves disease. Each CDR3 is given with its conserved first and last residue. Fields, in order: clone size, D gene, V gene, J gene, CDR3 protein, CDR3 DNA. D genes are given only for firm matches. Rows give clone size only sometimes, using once, few, many, or a class for an expanded clone.

>many|NA|TRBV5-8|TRBJ1-1
CASSLMLGQQNEAFF
TGTGCCAGCAGCTTAATGCTTGGACAGCAAAATGAAGCTTTCTTT
>many|TRBD1|TRBV19|TRBJ1-1
CASSTKGGTDLNTEAFF
TGTGCCAGTAGTACTAAGGGGGGGACAGACTTGAACACTGAAGCTTTCTTT
>NA|NA|TRBV6-1|TRBJ1-3
CASKRTSSSGNTIYF
TGTGCCAGCAAGAGGACCTCAAGCTCTGGAAACACCATATATTTT
>many|NA|TRBV12-3/TRBV12-4|TRBJ2-1
CASSLNIRLFF
TGTGCCAGCAGTTTAAATATCCGTCTGTTCTTC
>many|NA|TRBV15|TRBJ1-4
CATSRDVGAAEKLFF
TGTGCCACCAGCAGAGATGTGGGGGCTGCCGAAAAACTGTTTTTT
>NA|NA|TRBV19|TRBJ1-1
CASSIDLGSEAFF
TGTGCCAGTAGTATAGATCTTGGCTCTGAAGCTTTCTTT
>NA|NA|TRBV29-1|TRBJ2-2
CSVVARVTGELFF
TGCAGCGTTGTAGCCAGGGTTACCGGGGAGCTGTTTTTT
>many|NA|TRBV6-1|TRBJ2-3
CASSEGITSSTDTQYF
TGTGCCAGCAGTGAAGGAATTACCTCTAGCACAGATACGCAGTATTTT
>many|NA|TRBV20-1|TRBJ2-7
CSATGPAGYEQYF
TGCAGTGCCACGGGCCCGGCGGGCTACGAGCAGTACTTC
>NA|NA|TRBV4-1|TRBJ2-1
CASSRSPNANEQFF
TGCGCCAGCAGCCGCAGCCCTAACGCGAATGAGCAGTTCTTC
>many|NA|TRBV11-3|TRBJ2-1
CASSLRPFDEQFF
TGTGCCAGCAGCTTACGTCCCTTCGATGAGCAGTTCTTC
>many|NA|TRBV12-3/TRBV12-4|TRBJ1-5
CASTSTVSNQPQHF
TGTGCCAGCACCTCGACAGTTAGCAATCAGCCCCAGCATTTT
>few|NA|TRBV4-1|TRBJ1-1
CASSQEGSGGTEAFF
TGCGCCAGCAGCCAAGAGGGGTCGGGGGGGACTGAAGCTTTCTTT
>many|NA|TRBV12-3/TRBV12-4|TRBJ1-2
CASSLGKGSYGYTF
TGTGCCAGCAGTTTAGGGAAGGGGAGCTATGGCTACACCTTC
>few|NA|TRBV9|TRBJ2-5
CASSVGRATQETQYF
TGTGCCAGCAGCGTGGGAAGGGCGACCCAAGAGACCCAGTACTTC
>many|NA|TRBV2|TRBJ2-1
CATGLSEQFF
TGTGCCACCGGATTGAGCGAGCAGTTCTTC
>NA|TRBD1|TRBV20-1|TRBJ2-4
CSARPGTGWPKNIQYF
TGCAGTGCTAGACCCGGGACAGGATGGCCCAAAAACATTCAGTACTTC
>many|TRBD2|TRBV6-2/TRBV6-3|TRBJ2-1
CASTPQLMTSLDEQFF
TGTGCCAGCACCCCTCAACTGATGACTAGCCTCGATGAGCAGTTCTTC